These 3 T cell receptor beta chains were all obtained from the same sample, sequenced in a study of beta chain features in type 1 diabetes. Expressed TCRB transcripts were sequenced because the entire RNA isolate underwent reverse transcription. Assay used: immunoSEQ multiplex PCR; TCRdb lists only in-frame clones, some missing. The sample has 900,000 or so clones; about a sixth are singletons. The sample comprised naive CD4+ T cells from blood. Source of these receptors: a woman under 30 in good health.

This clone was found a few times. The chain uses TRBV7-9 and TRBJ2-2, with TRBD2 identical over 9 bases. Germline trimming cut 6 bases from V and 4 bases from J; bases unmatched to any gene: 12. Per germline, CDR1 SEHNR and CDR2 FQNEAQ (reference sequence). The CDR3 consists of 17 residues. CDR3 in amino acids: CASRKMAGGSFTGELFF. Written as DNA, the CDR3 is TGTGCCAGCAGGAAAATGGCGGGAGGGTCCTTCACCGGGGAGCTGTTTTTT.

The V gene is TRBV19, the J gene TRBJ1-2; no reliable D call. This CDR3 has 16 amino acids. CDR1 is LNHDA, CDR2 SQIVND, per germline (reference sequence). V was pared by 5 bases and J by 0 bases, with 16 bases between. DNA for the CDR3: TGTGCCAGTAGTCTCACAGTCAATCAAGCTAACTATGGCTACACCTTC. It translates to CASSLTVNQANYGYTF.

A remark on this clone: Other DNA sequences in this sample translate to the same CDR3. The chain combines TRBV7-2 with TRBJ2-7; D may be TRBD1 or TRBD2 (5 bases each). The V gene lost 3 bases and the J gene lost 3 bases, with 12 bases spanning the gap. The CDR3 has 14 residues. Germline V gene lookup returns CDR1 SGHTA and CDR2 FQGNSA. CDR3 residues: CASSFGGSSYEQYF. The CDR3 DNA sequence: TGTGCCAGCAGCTTTGGGGGAAGTAGCTACGAGCAGTACTTC. Filled out from reference TRBV7-2 and TRBJ2-7, the complete variable domain reads GAGVSQSPSNKVTEKGKDVELRCDPISGHTALYWYRQSLGQGLEFLIYFQGNSAPDKSGLPSDRFSAERTGGSVSTLTIQRTQQEDSAVYLCASSFGGSSYEQYFGPGTRLTVT.